The clone carrying this T cell receptor beta chain was seen at least ten times. Antigen specificity is unknown. Germline V gene sequence: CDR1 DFQATT, CDR2 SNEGSKA (reference sequence). Trimming removed 0 bases from V and 5 bases from J, with 6 bases in between. The CDR3 runs to 12 residues. It was through 5'RACE template switching that TCR cDNA was made, with a universal primer site and UMIs added. Via MiXCR, TCRdb re-called the 5' RACE reads, giving one row per CDR3 protein. The sample consists of 100,000 to 150,000 distinct CDR3 sequences, 7.4% of them appearing once. The data are from a study of T cells after yellow fever vaccination. Study results and caveats: Boosting was followed by the reappearance of most primary-vaccination clones (just under 98% CD4, under 90% CD8).

Here the sequenced sample was CD4+ T cells sorted from PBMCs, taken 9 to 11 days after the first yellow fever vaccination. The V call is TRBV20-1, the J call TRBJ2-3; D unclear. The clonotype comes from a man between 18 and 29 years old who received the YFV17D yellow fever vaccine. CDR3 in amino acids: CSARDVQDTQYF. The CDR3 nucleotides read TGCAGTGCTAGAGATGTCCAAGATACGCAGTATTTT.